The clone carrying this T cell receptor beta chain was seen more than once but under ten times. Its antigen is not identified. TCRdb reprocessed the 5' RACE reads with MiXCR, giving one entry per CDR3 protein. Among around 550,000 distinct CDR3 sequences listed, around 15% were seen once. This specimen comes from a study of identical twins. The donor group consisted entirely of healthy Caucasians. Regarding the study as a whole: Sequences that were beta out-of-frame showed weaker excess twin sharing. Fewer insertions characterized abundant cord blood beta clonotypes, whereas memory repertoires showed none.

The germline gives CDR1 DFQATT, CDR2 SNEGSKA (reference sequence). CDR3 length: 11 amino acids. The V end lost 5 bases, the J end lost 6 bases, and 8 bases lay between the germline ends. The same sample was also studied in work on yellow fever vaccine responses in identical twins.

The receptor was derived from a woman aged 18-30 years in good health. The J gene is TRBJ2-1, the V gene TRBV20-1; no clear D gene. Sequenced sample: CD4+ T cells sorted from blood. CDR3 nucleotide sequence: TGCAGTGCTCATACACGCAATGAGCAGTTCTTC. It yields the protein CSAHTRNEQFF.